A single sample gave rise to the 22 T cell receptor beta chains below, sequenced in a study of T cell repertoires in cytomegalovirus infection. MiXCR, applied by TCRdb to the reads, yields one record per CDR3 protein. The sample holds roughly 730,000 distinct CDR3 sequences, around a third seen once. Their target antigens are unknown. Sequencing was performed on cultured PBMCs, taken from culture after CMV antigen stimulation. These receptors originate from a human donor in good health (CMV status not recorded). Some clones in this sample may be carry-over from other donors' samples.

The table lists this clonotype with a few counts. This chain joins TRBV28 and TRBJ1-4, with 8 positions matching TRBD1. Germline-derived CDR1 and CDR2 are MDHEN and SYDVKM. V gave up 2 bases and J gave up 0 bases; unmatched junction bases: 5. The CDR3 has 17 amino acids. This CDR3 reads CASSLVQGASTNEKLFF. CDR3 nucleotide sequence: TGTGCCAGCAGTTTAGTCCAGGGGGCGTCAACTAATGAAAAACTGTTTTTT.

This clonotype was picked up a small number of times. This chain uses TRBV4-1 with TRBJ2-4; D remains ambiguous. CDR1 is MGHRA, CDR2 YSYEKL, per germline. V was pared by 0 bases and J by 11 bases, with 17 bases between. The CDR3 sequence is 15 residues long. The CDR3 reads CASSQDLLGVTLQYF. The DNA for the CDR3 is TGCGCCAGCAGCCAAGATCTGTTGGGCGTTACCCTTCAGTACTTC.

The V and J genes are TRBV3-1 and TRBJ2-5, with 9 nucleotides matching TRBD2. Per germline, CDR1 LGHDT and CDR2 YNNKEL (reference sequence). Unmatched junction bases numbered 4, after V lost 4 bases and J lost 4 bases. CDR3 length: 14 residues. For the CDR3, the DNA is TGTGCCAGCAGCCCCTTTAGCGGGGGAGAGACCCAGTACTTC. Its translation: CASSPFSGGETQYF.

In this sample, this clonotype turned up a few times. CDR3 amino acids: CSTIAGKVDTQYF. CDR3 sequence (DNA): TGCAGTACTATAGCGGGAAAAGTAGATACGCAGTATTTT. The V and J genes are TRBV20-1 and TRBJ2-3; 8 bases fit TRBD2. Germline V CDR1 and CDR2: DFQATT, SNEGSKA (reference sequence). Trimming took 8 bases from V and 5 from J; bases not matched to a gene: 9. The length of the CDR3 is 13 residues.

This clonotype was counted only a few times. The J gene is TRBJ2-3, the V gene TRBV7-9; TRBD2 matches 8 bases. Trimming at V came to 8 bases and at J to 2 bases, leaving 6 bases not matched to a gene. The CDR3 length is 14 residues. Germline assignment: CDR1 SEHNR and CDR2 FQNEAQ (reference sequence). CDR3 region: CASAFSGITDTQYF. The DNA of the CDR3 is TGTGCCAGCGCCTTTAGCGGGATCACAGATACGCAGTATTTT.

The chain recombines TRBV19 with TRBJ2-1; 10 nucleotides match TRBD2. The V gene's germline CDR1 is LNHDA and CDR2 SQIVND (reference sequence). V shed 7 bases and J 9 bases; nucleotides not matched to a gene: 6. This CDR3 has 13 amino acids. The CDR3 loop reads CASTALAGAEQFF. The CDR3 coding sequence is TGTGCCAGTACAGCGCTAGCGGGAGCTGAGCAGTTCTTC.

The CDR3 region is CAIRGSREPHSPLHF. In DNA, the CDR3 is TGTGCCATCAGAGGCAGTCGCGAACCACATTCACCCCTCCACTTT. The chain uses TRBV10-3 and TRBJ1-6; D remains unclear. The V gene's germline CDR1 is ENHRY and CDR2 SYGVKD. With 6 bases removed from V and 8 bases from J, the gap between germline ends came to 17 bases. The CDR3 is made up of 15 amino acids.

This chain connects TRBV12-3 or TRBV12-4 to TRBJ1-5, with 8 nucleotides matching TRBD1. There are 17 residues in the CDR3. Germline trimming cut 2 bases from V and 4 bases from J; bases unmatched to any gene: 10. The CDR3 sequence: CASSLFNTGGVNQPQHF. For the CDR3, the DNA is TGTGCCAGCAGTTTATTTAACACAGGGGGGGTAAATCAGCCCCAGCATTTT.

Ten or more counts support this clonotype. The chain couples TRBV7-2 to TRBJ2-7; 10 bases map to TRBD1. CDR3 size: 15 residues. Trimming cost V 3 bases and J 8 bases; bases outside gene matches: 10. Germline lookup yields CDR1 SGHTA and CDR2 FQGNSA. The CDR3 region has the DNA TGTGCCAGCAGCTTCGGTGGGACAGGGGTGGACAAGCAGTACTTC. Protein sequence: CASSFGGTGVDKQYF.

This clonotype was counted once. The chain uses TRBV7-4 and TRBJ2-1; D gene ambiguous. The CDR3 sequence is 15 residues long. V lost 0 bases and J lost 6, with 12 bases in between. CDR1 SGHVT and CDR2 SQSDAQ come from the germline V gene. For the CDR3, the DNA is TGTGCCAGCAGCTTAGCGCTTCGGCGGAGCAATGAGCAGTTCTTC. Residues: CASSLALRRSNEQFF.

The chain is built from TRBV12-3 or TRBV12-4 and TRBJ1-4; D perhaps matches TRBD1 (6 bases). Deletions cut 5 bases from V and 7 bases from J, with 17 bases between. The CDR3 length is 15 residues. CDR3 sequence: CASSLGTSVGEKLFF. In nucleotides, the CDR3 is TGTGCCAGCAGTCTCGGGACATCGGTGGGTGAAAAACTGTTTTTT.

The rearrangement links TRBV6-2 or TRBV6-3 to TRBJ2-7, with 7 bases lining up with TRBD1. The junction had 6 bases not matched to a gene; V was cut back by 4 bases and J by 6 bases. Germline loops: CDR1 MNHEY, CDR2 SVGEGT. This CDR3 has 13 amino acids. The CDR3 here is CASSSSGTVEQYF. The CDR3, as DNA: TGTGCCAGCAGTTCGTCCGGGACAGTCGAGCAGTACTTC.

CDR3 in DNA: TGTGCCAGCTCATCAGGGAAGTGGGGTAGCAATCAGCCCCAGCATTTT. Translated: CASSSGKWGSNQPQHF. This chain uses TRBV18 with TRBJ1-5; D may be TRBD1 (5 bases). The CDR3 runs 16 residues. In germline, CDR1 is KGHSH, CDR2 LQKENI. Trimming shortened V by 5 bases and J by 0 bases, and 14 bases separated the two germline ends.

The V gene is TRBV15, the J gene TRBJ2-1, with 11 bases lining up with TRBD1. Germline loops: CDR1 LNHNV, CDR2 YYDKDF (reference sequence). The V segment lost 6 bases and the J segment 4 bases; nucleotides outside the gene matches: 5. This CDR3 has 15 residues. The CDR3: CATSTGQGVYNEQFF. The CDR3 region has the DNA TGTGCCACCAGTACGGGACAGGGGGTTTACAATGAGCAGTTCTTC.

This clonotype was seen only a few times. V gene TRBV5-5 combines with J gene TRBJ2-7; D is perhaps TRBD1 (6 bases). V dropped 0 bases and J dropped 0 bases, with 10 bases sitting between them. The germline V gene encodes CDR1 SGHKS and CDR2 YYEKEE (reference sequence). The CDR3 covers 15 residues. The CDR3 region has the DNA TGTGCCAGCAGCTTGGGGGACACGAGCTCCTACGAGCAGTACTTC. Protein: CASSLGDTSSYEQYF.

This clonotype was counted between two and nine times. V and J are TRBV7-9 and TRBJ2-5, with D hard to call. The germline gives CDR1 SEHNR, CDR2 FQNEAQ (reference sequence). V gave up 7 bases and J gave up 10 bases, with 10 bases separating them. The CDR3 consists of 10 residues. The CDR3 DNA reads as TGTGCCAGCAAAGGGAAAGACCAGTACTTC. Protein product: CASKGKDQYF.

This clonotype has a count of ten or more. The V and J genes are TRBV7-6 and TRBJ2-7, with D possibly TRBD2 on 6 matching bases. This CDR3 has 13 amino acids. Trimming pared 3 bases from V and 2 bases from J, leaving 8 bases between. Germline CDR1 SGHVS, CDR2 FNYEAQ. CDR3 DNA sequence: TGTGCCAGCAGCTTCGGCGGGGCCTACGAGCAGTACTTC. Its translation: CASSFGGAYEQYF.

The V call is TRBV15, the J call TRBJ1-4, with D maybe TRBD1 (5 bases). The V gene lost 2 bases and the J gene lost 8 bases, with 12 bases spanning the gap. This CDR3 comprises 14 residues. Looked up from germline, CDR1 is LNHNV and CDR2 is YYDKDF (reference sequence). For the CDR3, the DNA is TGTGCCACCAGCAGACAGGGAAGGGGCGAAAAACTGTTTTTT. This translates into CATSRQGRGEKLFF. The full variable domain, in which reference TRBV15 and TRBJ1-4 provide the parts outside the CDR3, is DAMVIQNPRYQVTQFGKPVTLSCSQTLNHNVMYWYQQKSSQAPKLLFHYYDKDFNNEADTPDNFQSRRPNTSFCFLDIRSPGLGDTAMYLCATSRQGRGEKLFFGSGTQLSVL.

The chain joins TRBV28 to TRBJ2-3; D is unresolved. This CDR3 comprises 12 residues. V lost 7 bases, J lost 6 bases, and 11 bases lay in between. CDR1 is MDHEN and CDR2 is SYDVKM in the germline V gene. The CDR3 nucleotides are TGTGCCAGCAACTACCAAACCGATACGCAGTATTTT. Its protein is CASNYQTDTQYF.

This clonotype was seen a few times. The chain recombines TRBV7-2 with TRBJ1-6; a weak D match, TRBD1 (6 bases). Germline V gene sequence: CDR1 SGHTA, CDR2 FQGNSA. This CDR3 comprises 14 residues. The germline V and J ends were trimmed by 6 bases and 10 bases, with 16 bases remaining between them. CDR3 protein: CASRTHRDESPLHF. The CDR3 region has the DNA TGTGCCAGCAGGACTCACAGGGATGAATCACCCCTCCACTTT. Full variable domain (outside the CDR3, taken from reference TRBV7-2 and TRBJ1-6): GAGVSQSPSNKVTEKGKDVELRCDPISGHTALYWYRQSLGQGLEFLIYFQGNSAPDKSGLPSDRFSAERTGGSVSTLTIQRTQQEDSAVYLCASRTHRDESPLHFGNGTRLTVT.

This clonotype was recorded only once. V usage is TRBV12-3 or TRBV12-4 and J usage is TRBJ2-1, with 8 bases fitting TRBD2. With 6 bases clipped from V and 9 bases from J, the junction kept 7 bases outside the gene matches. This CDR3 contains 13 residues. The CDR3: CASSPGLVGEQFF. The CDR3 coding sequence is TGTGCCAGCAGCCCGGGACTAGTTGGTGAGCAGTTCTTC.

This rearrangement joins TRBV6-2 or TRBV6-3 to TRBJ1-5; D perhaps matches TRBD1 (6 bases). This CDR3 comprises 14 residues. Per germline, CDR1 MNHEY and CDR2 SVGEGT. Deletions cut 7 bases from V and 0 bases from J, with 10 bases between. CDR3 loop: CASTDRNSNQPQHF. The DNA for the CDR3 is TGTGCCAGCACCGACAGGAATAGCAATCAGCCCCAGCATTTT.